The rows below give T cell receptor beta chains drawn from one sample of a study of response to subunit inactivated influenza vaccine. One entry per CDR3 protein results from TCRdb running MiXCR on the RT-PCR reads. This table has under 850,000 distinct CDR3 sequences, about 18% appearing once. The starting material was PBMCs from blood, obtained 5 days after vaccination. The receptors shown here come from a middle-aged man who received an inactivated influenza vaccine. Each CDR3 is given with its conserved first and last residue. D genes are given only for firm matches. Clone size is stated in some rows and not others, as once, few, many or a class when expanded.

>NA|many|TRBJ2-7|TRBV5-6
CASSIQGYEQYF
TGTGCCAGCAGCATCCAGGGTTACGAGCAGTACTTC
>TRBD1|NA|TRBJ2-1|TRBV29-1
CSVDNRDRGGNEQFF
TGCAGCGTTGATAACCGGGACAGGGGTGGGAATGAGCAGTTCTTC
>TRBD1|NA|TRBJ2-7|TRBV7-8
CASSPRTGGPYEQYF
TGTGCCAGCAGCCCCAGGACAGGGGGGCCCTACGAGCAGTACTTC
>TRBD1|many|TRBJ2-7|TRBV5-1
CASSLTGQGPYEQYF
TGCGCCAGCAGCCTCACTGGACAGGGCCCCTACGAGCAGTACTTC
>TRBD1|many|TRBJ2-1|TRBV7-2
CASTVQGDSYNEQFF
TGTGCCAGCACTGTTCAGGGGGACTCCTACAATGAGCAGTTCTTC
>NA|NA|TRBJ2-7|TRBV28
CASSPMGWPYEQYF
TGTGCCAGCAGCCCAATGGGGTGGCCCTACGAGCAGTACTTC
>NA|NA|TRBJ2-7|TRBV21-1
CASSKRMISYEQYF
TGTGCCAGCAGCAAGCGGATGATCTCCTACGAGCAGTACTTC
>TRBD2|NA|TRBJ2-3|TRBV5-1
CASRVGRAADTQYF
TGCGCCAGCAGAGTCGGGAGGGCCGCAGATACGCAGTATTTT
>TRBD2|many|TRBJ2-1|TRBV12-3/TRBV12-4
CASKAGGPYEQFF
TGTGCCAGCAAGGCGGGGGGGCCATATGAGCAGTTCTTC
>NA|few|TRBJ2-3|TRBV10-3
CAISVSSGNIADTQYF
TGTGCCATCAGTGTCAGCTCGGGTAACATTGCAGATACGCAGTATTTT
>NA|few|TRBJ2-2|TRBV11-1
CASSPPTGAENTGELFF
TGTGCCAGCAGCCCCCCAACTGGGGCGGAGAACACCGGGGAGCTGTTTTTT
>NA|few|TRBJ2-7|TRBV4-2
CASSQDTAPLEQYF
TGTGCCAGCAGCCAAGATACGGCGCCCCTCGAGCAGTACTTC
>TRBD2|many|TRBJ2-5|TRBV5-1
CASRGGETQYF
TGCGCCAGCAGGGGGGGGGAGACCCAGTACTTC
>TRBD1|NA|TRBJ1-5|TRBV3-1
CASSQTGAGQPQHF
TGTGCCAGCAGCCAAACAGGGGCGGGCCAGCCCCAGCATTTT
>NA|NA|TRBJ1-5|TRBV20-1
CSASGRHPQHF
TGCAGTGCTAGCGGTCGGCACCCCCAGCATTTT
>NA|many|TRBJ2-3|TRBV20-1
CSAIGQNTDTQYF
TGCAGTGCTATCGGACAGAACACAGATACGCAGTATTTT
>NA|NA|TRBJ2-7|TRBV27
CASRALFNSYEQYF
TGTGCCAGCAGGGCCCTTTTTAACTCCTACGAGCAGTACTTC
>NA|few|TRBJ2-1|TRBV9
CASSPGSSSDTYNEQFF
TGTGCCAGCAGCCCCGGTTCCTCTAGCGATACCTACAATGAGCAGTTCTTC
>NA|NA|TRBJ2-3|TRBV6-4
CASSGRAGGLTDTQYF
TGTGCCAGCAGTGGTAGAGCGGGCGGACTCACAGATACGCAGTATTTT
>NA|NA|TRBJ2-7|TRBV21-1
CASSLPCGLAGNSYEQYF
TGTGCCAGCAGCCTTCCTTGTGGGCTAGCGGGAAACTCCTACGAGCAGTACTTC
>TRBD2|NA|TRBJ2-7|TRBV6-1
CASSISLREGSYEQYF
TGTGCCAGCAGTATCTCTTTGAGGGAGGGCTCCTACGAGCAGTACTTC
>NA|many|TRBJ2-2|TRBV4-3
CASSQDHPAVNTGELFF
TGCGCCAGCAGCCAAGATCACCCAGCGGTGAACACCGGGGAGCTGTTTTTT
>NA|many|TRBJ2-7|TRBV12-3/TRBV12-4
CASAGESVGIYEQYF
TGTGCCAGCGCGGGTGAAAGTGTGGGGATTTACGAGCAGTACTTC
>TRBD2|NA|TRBJ2-1|TRBV5-8
CASSYSSGLAGDEQFF
TGTGCCAGCAGCTACTCCTCGGGACTAGCGGGAGATGAGCAGTTCTTC
>NA|NA|TRBJ2-7|TRBV6-8
CASSSSLARTYEQYF
TGTGCCAGCAGTTCTTCTCTAGCAAGGACCTACGAGCAGTACTTC
>NA|few|TRBJ2-3|TRBV6-1
CASTSLAGTDTQYF
TGTGCCAGCACCAGTCTAGCAGGCACAGATACGCAGTATTTT
>NA|NA|TRBJ2-5|TRBV4-1
CASSPTGYRETQYF
TGCGCCAGCAGCCCTACAGGGTACAGAGAGACCCAGTACTTC
>NA|few|TRBJ2-3|TRBV4-3
CASSQDWFTFHTQYF
TGCGCCAGCAGCCAAGATTGGTTCACGTTTCATACGCAGTATTTT
>NA|NA|TRBJ2-1|TRBV7-6
CASSLSSVRSYNEQFF
TGTGCCAGCAGCTTATCATCGGTCCGCTCCTACAATGAGCAGTTCTTC
>NA|many|TRBJ1-4|TRBV20-1
CSAENREEEKLFF
TGCAGTGCCGAAAATAGGGAGGAAGAAAAACTGTTTTTT
>NA|NA|TRBJ2-5|TRBV6-2/TRBV6-3
CASSYFVHSEETQYF
TGTGCCAGCAGTTATTTCGTACATTCCGAGGAGACCCAGTACTTC
>TRBD1|NA|TRBJ2-7|TRBV12-3/TRBV12-4
CASSPKTGGIIYEQYF
TGTGCCAGCAGTCCGAAAACAGGGGGCATAATCTACGAGCAGTACTTC
>TRBD2|many|TRBJ2-1|TRBV29-1
CSVVMWKASGIYNEQFF
TGCAGCGTTGTTATGTGGAAGGCTAGCGGTATCTACAATGAGCAGTTCTTC
>NA|NA|TRBJ1-1|TRBV7-6
CASSNLFSGRNTEAFF
TGTGCCAGCAGTAACCTATTTTCGGGGAGGAACACTGAAGCTTTCTTT
>NA|few|TRBJ2-7|TRBV7-8
CASSLTYREGSYEQYF
TGTGCCAGCAGCTTAACCTACAGGGAGGGTTCCTACGAGCAGTACTTC
>TRBD1|NA|TRBJ2-7|TRBV5-1
CASSLGTGRPPGEQYF
TGCGCCAGCAGCCTCGGGACAGGTCGACCCCCGGGAGAGCAGTACTTC
>NA|NA|TRBJ2-3|TRBV12-3/TRBV12-4
CASRKTGDSQYF
TGTGCCAGCAGGAAGACTGGGGATTCGCAGTATTTT
>TRBD2|few|TRBJ2-7|TRBV6-1
CASRPGRVAGTYEQYF
TGTGCCAGCAGGCCGGGACGAGTAGCGGGAACCTACGAGCAGTACTTC
>TRBD1|few|TRBJ1-5|TRBV20-1
CSAQDRKTGGNQPQHF
TGCAGTGCCCAGGACCGAAAGACAGGGGGCAATCAGCCCCAGCATTTT
>TRBD1|NA|TRBJ1-1|TRBV30
CAWRGTGGTEAFF
TGTGCCTGGAGAGGGACAGGGGGCACTGAAGCTTTCTTT
>NA|NA|TRBJ1-2|TRBV4-1
CASSQDISRGTGGYTF
TGCGCCAGCAGCCAAGATATCAGTCGGGGGACTGGGGGCTACACCTTC
>NA|few|TRBJ2-1|TRBV20-1
CSALRERRVSPEQFF
TGCAGTGCTCTCCGGGAGAGGAGGGTGTCGCCCGAGCAGTTCTTC
>TRBD2|NA|TRBJ2-3|TRBV4-1
CASSQDFGGADTQYF
TGCGCCAGCAGCCAAGATTTCGGGGGGGCCGATACGCAGTATTTT
>NA|few|TRBJ2-2|TRBV29-1
CSVGGINPSGELFF
TGCAGCGTTGGAGGGATCAATCCGTCCGGGGAGCTGTTTTTT